The 12 T cell receptor beta chains given below trace back to one sample, sequenced in a study of PD-L1 blockade in urothelial cancer. Profiling relied on immunoSEQ multiplex PCR, and the TCRdb table lists in-frame clones only, not all of them. Of roughly 74,000 clones in the sample, roughly 87% were seen once. This specimen was PBMCs, taken around atezolizumab (anti-PD-L1) treatment. All receptors come from a woman in her 70s with urothelial cancer.

A single count supports this clone. The chain joins TRBV7-8 to TRBJ2-7, with D maybe TRBD1 (6 bases). Germline CDR1 reads SGHVS; CDR2 reads FQNEAQ. CDR3 length: 14 residues. V was trimmed by 5 bases and J by 2 bases, leaving 13 bases between them. The CDR3 nucleotides read TGTGCCAGCAGCGGATGGGACAACGCCTACGAGCAGTACTTC. The encoded protein is CASSGWDNAYEQYF.

This clone has more than one count but fewer than ten. The rearrangement links TRBV19 to TRBJ1-2; 7 bases line up with TRBD1. Germline V CDR1 and CDR2: LNHDA, SQIVND (reference sequence). V lost 5 bases to trimming and J lost 0 bases; unmatched junction nucleotides: 12. The CDR3 spans 17 residues. The CDR3 nucleotides read TGTGCCAGTAGTCCTCAGAGGGGGACAGCTACTAACTATGGCTACACCTTC. It encodes CASSPQRGTATNYGYTF.

The chain recombines TRBV9 with TRBJ1-1; a possible D gene is TRBD1 (5 bases). V was cut by 2 bases and J by 4 bases, with 12 bases left in between. The CDR3 loop spans 14 amino acids. From germline, CDR1 is SGDLS and CDR2 YYNGEE. For the CDR3, the DNA is TGTGCCAGCAGCGTCGGGGGTTCGGTCACTGAAGCTTTCTTT. Translated, it gives CASSVGGSVTEAFF. Full variable domain (remainder filled in from reference TRBV9 and TRBJ1-1): DSGVTQTPKHLITATGQRVTLRCSPRSGDLSVYWYQQSLDQGLQFLIQYYNGEERAKGNILERFSAQQFPDLHSELNLSSLELGDSALYFCASSVGGSVTEAFFGQGTRLTVV.

The chain combines TRBV21-1 with TRBJ1-5. TRBV21-1 constitutes a pseudogene. The CDR3 consists of 17 residues. This chain's CDR3 is CASSKGIGAGRNQPQHF. The CDR3 DNA reads as TGTGCCAGCAGCAAGGGGATTGGGGCAGGGAGGAATCAGCCCCAGCATTTT.

The chain uses TRBV7-9 and TRBJ2-7, with 8 nucleotides matching TRBD1. The V segment lost 6 bases and the J segment 0 bases; nucleotides outside the gene matches: 7. Germline V gene data show CDR1 as SEHNR and CDR2 as FQNEAQ (reference sequence). The CDR3 consists of 15 residues. The CDR3 bases are TGTGCCAGCAGACGTTCCGGGACAGGCTCCTACGAGCAGTACTTC. Its translation is CASRRSGTGSYEQYF.

The CDR3 here is CASSRGGGYQETQYF. Written as DNA, the CDR3 is TGTGCCAGCAGCCGGGGAGGCGGATACCAAGAGACCCAGTACTTC. The chain employs TRBV5-5 and TRBJ2-5, with D perhaps matching TRBD2 (6 bases). The germline V gene encodes CDR1 SGHKS and CDR2 YYEKEE (reference sequence). Trimming pared 4 bases from V and 0 bases from J, leaving 13 bases between. The CDR3 has 15 amino acids.

CDR3 sequence reads: CAWSFGQPYQPQHF. CDR3 sequence (DNA): TGTGCCTGGAGTTTCGGACAGCCTTATCAGCCCCAGCATTTT. V usage is TRBV30 and J usage is TRBJ1-5, with D maybe TRBD1 (6 bases). V shed 2 bases and J shed 5 bases, with 13 bases lying between them. CDR1 and CDR2 from the germline V gene are GTSNPN and SVGIG (reference sequence). The CDR3 is 14 residues long.

V is TRBV6-1 and J is TRBJ2-3; D is perhaps TRBD1 (6 bases). V lost 4 bases and J lost 1, with 15 bases in between. CDR3 size: 16 residues. Germline CDR1 reads MNHNS; CDR2 reads SASEGT. The CDR3 coding sequence is TGTGCCAGCAGTGCCGACAGGTTACTAGGCACAGATACGCAGTATTTT. Its protein is CASSADRLLGTDTQYF.

The chain employs TRBV7-9 and TRBJ2-7, with TRBD1 identical over 9 bases. CDR3 length: 15 residues. V shed 0 bases and J 4 bases; nucleotides not matched to a gene: 4. CDR1 SEHNR and CDR2 FQNEAQ come from the germline V gene (reference sequence). The CDR3 nucleotides are TGTGCCAGCAGCTTAGCCTCCGGGACAGGGTACGAGCAGTACTTC. Translated: CASSLASGTGYEQYF.

The chain joins TRBV5-1 to TRBJ2-2, with a weak D call TRBD1 (6 bases). This CDR3 is 15 amino acids long. Trimming left V 1 base short and J 5 bases short, with 12 bases between. CDR1 is SGHRS and CDR2 is YFSETQ in the germline V gene. The CDR3 region has the DNA TGCGCCAGCAGCTTGCAGGGGCTTAGTACCGGGGAGCTGTTTTTT. Translating it yields CASSLQGLSTGELFF.

This rearrangement joins TRBV5-1 to TRBJ2-1; the D gene is possibly TRBD2 (6 bases). CDR1 and CDR2 (germline): SGHRS, YFSETQ. V gave up 7 bases and J gave up 1 base, with 9 bases separating them. The CDR3 contains 13 residues. CDR3 amino acids: CASAAGSYNEQFF. For the CDR3, the DNA is TGCGCCAGCGCGGCGGGGTCCTACAATGAGCAGTTCTTC.

The chain uses TRBV7-6 and TRBJ2-5, with D possibly TRBD1 on 6 matching bases. Germline CDR1 and CDR2: SGHVS and FNYEAQ. V shed 5 bases and J shed 4 bases, with 23 bases lying between them. The CDR3 covers 17 residues. The CDR3 bases are TGTGCCAGCAGCCCCCGGACAGCCCTACTTCGGACAGAGACCCAGTACTTC. Translating gives CASSPRTALLRTETQYF.